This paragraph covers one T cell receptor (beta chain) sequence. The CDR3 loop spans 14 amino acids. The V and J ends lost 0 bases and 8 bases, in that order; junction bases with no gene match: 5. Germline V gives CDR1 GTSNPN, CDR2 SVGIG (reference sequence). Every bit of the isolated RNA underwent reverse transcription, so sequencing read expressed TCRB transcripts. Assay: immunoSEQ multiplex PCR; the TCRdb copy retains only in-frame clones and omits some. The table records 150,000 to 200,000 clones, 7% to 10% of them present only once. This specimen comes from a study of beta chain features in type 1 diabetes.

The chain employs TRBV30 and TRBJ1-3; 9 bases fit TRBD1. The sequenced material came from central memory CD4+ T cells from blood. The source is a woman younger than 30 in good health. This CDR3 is CAWSVKGQGDTIYF. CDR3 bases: TGTGCCTGGAGTGTAAAGGGACAGGGAGACACCATATATTTT.